The 17 T cell receptor beta chains in this list originate from one sample, sequenced in a study of blood T cell repertoires in COVID-19. Some clones are missing from TCRdb's copy, which holds only in-frame ones; the method was immunoSEQ multiplex PCR. The data contain more than 45,000 clones, about 89% of them singletons. Sequencing was performed on peripheral blood. The receptor source for this set is a human donor in a cohort sampled during active COVID-19.

The rearrangement uses TRBV6-2 or TRBV6-3 and TRBJ1-1; 9 bases fit TRBD1. The CDR3 is 14 residues long. CDR1 and CDR2 from the germline V gene are MNHEY and SVGEGT. Unmatched junction bases numbered 2, after V lost 5 bases and J lost 1 base. The CDR3 nucleotides are TGTGCCAGCAGTAGACAGGGGGGGAACACTGAAGCTTTCTTT. Protein: CASSRQGGNTEAFF.

The chain combines TRBV3-1 (or the pseudogene TRBV3-2) with TRBJ1-1; 7 bases fit TRBD1. The CDR3 loop spans 14 amino acids. The V segment lost 4 bases and the J segment 2 bases; nucleotides outside the gene matches: 4. Germline CDR1 reads LGHDT; CDR2 reads YNNKEL (reference sequence). CDR3 sequence reads: CASSRTGPNTEAFF. The CDR3 bases are TGTGCCAGCAGCCGGACAGGACCCAACACTGAAGCTTTCTTT.

This clone was found a few times. V gene TRBV7-8 combines with J gene TRBJ1-2; 7 bases line up with TRBD1. This CDR3 has 17 residues. Germline-derived CDR1 and CDR2 are SGHVS and FQNEAQ. V was clipped by 1 base and J by 1 base; unmatched bases: 9. The CDR3 DNA reads as TGTGCCAGCAGCTTAGGACAGGGACGGGACCATAACTATGGCTACACCTTC. Residues: CASSLGQGRDHNYGYTF. Supplemented by reference TRBV7-8 and TRBJ1-2, the full variable domain reads GAGVSQSPRYKVAKRGQDVALRCDPISGHVSLFWYQQALGQGPEFLTYFQNEAQLDKSGLPSDRFFAERPEGSVSTLKIQRTQQEDSAVYLCASSLGQGRDHNYGYTFGSGTRLTVV.

The V gene is TRBV10-2, the J gene TRBJ1-1; D remains ambiguous. The CDR3 is 12 residues long. The V gene lost 7 bases and the J gene lost 1 base, with 7 bases spanning the gap. Germline CDR1 WSHSY, CDR2 SAAADI. The CDR3 nucleotides read TGCGCCAGCATGCGTGAGAACACTGAAGCTTTCTTT. This codes for CASMRENTEAFF.

The gene calls are TRBV30 and TRBJ2-3; a weak D match, TRBD1 (6 bases). Trimming shortened V by 0 bases and J by 13 bases, and 14 bases separated the two germline ends. The CDR3 loop spans 12 amino acids. Per the germline V gene, CDR1 is GTSNPN and CDR2 is SVGIG (reference sequence). CDR3 nucleotides: TGTGCCTGGAGTGTACGCACTAGGGACAAGTATTTT. It specifies CAWSVRTRDKYF. The variable domain in full, completed from reference TRBV30 and TRBJ2-3, reads SQTIHQWPATLVQPVGSPLSLECTVEGTSNPNLYWYRQAAGRGLQLLFYSVGIGQISSEVPQNLSASRPQDRQFILSSKKLLLSDSGFYLCAWSVRTRDKYFGPGTRLTVL.

The rearrangement links TRBV12-2 to TRBJ1-5; the D call TRBD1 from the table was never checked on the DNA. TRBV12-2 is a pseudogene. There are 16 residues in the CDR3. CDR3 nucleotide sequence: TGTGCAAGTCGCTTACGGACAGGGAGGAAAAATCAGCCCCAGCATTTT. This sequence encodes CASRLRTGRKNQPQHF.

J is TRBJ2-1 and V is TRBV9; 10 bases agree with TRBD2. After removal of 2 bases from V and 5 bases from J, the junction contained 7 bases not matched to a gene. The germline V gene has CDR1 SGDLS and CDR2 YYNGEE. This CDR3 spans 16 amino acids. The CDR3 DNA is TGTGCCAGCAGCGTGATGCTAGCGGGAGAGCACAATGAGCAGTTCTTC. Its translation is CASSVMLAGEHNEQFF.

As to this clone: At one of its ends the junction is not consistent with the germline gene, which may arise from a read error. V usage is TRBV6-5 and J usage is TRBJ1-6; a possible D gene is TRBD1 (6 bases). Germline V CDR1 and CDR2: MNHEY, SVGAGI. The CDR3 runs 14 residues. This CDR3 reads CACRGGEDNSPLHF. The CDR3 bases are TGTGCCTGCAGGGGAGGCGAAGATAATTCACCCCTCCACTTT.

The V and J genes are TRBV24-1 and TRBJ2-3, with 8 nucleotides matching TRBD1. The V gene's germline CDR1 is KGHDR and CDR2 SFDVKD. Trimming at V came to 4 bases and at J to 4 bases, leaving 6 bases not matched to a gene. The CDR3 contains 15 residues. The CDR3 DNA sequence: TGTGCCACCAGTGAACCGGGACAGGCCCCAGATACGCAGTATTTT. Amino acid sequence: CATSEPGQAPDTQYF.

The genes are TRBV29-1 and TRBJ1-5; 12 bases line up with TRBD1. Germline V gene lookup returns CDR1 SQVTM and CDR2 ANQGSEA. V was pared by 5 bases and J by 2 bases, with 1 base of the junction left unmatched. The CDR3 runs 14 residues. The CDR3 bases are TGCAGCGTTCGGGACAGGGGGCGCAATCAGCCCCAGCATTTT. This sequence encodes CSVRDRGRNQPQHF.

This sequence joins TRBV6-6 and TRBJ1-5; D may be TRBD1 (6 bases). Germline lookup yields CDR1 MNHNY and CDR2 SVGAGI (reference sequence). V was shortened by 2 bases and J by 4 bases, with 15 bases between the two germline ends. The CDR3 consists of 16 residues. The DNA for the CDR3 is TGTGCCAGCAGTTACGGTGGGGGCGCAGGGAATCAGCCCCAGCATTTT. Translated, it gives CASSYGGGAGNQPQHF.

The rearrangement joins TRBV19 to TRBJ2-7; D is possibly TRBD2 (6 bases). The V end was cut by 5 bases, the J end by 4 bases, with 12 bases between. The CDR3 covers 13 residues. The germline V gene encodes CDR1 LNHDA and CDR2 SQIVND (reference sequence). The CDR3 region has the DNA TGTGCCAGTAGTGTCGGGACTTTGTACGAGCAGTACTTC. Amino acids: CASSVGTLYEQYF.

The V gene is TRBV30, the J gene TRBJ1-1; TRBD1 matches at 10 bases. The V and J ends lost 0 bases and 5 bases, in that order; junction bases with no gene match: 15. Germline-derived CDR1 and CDR2 are GTSNPN and SVGIG (reference sequence). This CDR3 has 18 amino acids. CDR3 coding DNA: TGTGCCTGGAGTGTCGGTAGGACAGGGGGTGTTTGGGGTACTGAAGCTTTCTTT. The encoded protein is CAWSVGRTGGVWGTEAFF.

The chain couples TRBV4-3 to TRBJ1-5, with no clear D. Looked up from germline, CDR1 is LGHNA and CDR2 is YSLEER. This CDR3 has 15 amino acids. V gave up 3 bases and J gave up 2 bases, with 11 bases separating them. In DNA form, the CDR3 reads TGCGCCAGCAGCCAGACGGTCCGGGGCAATCAGCCCCAGCATTTT. Encoded protein: CASSQTVRGNQPQHF.

The chain links TRBV6-6 to TRBJ1-6, with TRBD1 as a possible D gene (6 bases). CDR1 and CDR2 (germline): MNHNY, SVGAGI (reference sequence). The CDR3 loop spans 16 amino acids. The germline V and J ends were trimmed by 0 bases and 7 bases, with 13 bases remaining between them. The CDR3, as DNA: TGTGCCAGCAGTTACTCGAATCCAGGGGCCAATTCACCCCTCCACTTT. This translates into CASSYSNPGANSPLHF.

The chain combines TRBV19 with TRBJ2-3; D gene ambiguous. The CDR3 covers 13 residues. Germline CDR1 is LNHDA and CDR2 is SQIVND (reference sequence). The ends were cut back, 7 bases at V and 0 bases at J, with 8 bases in the middle. CDR3 sequence reads: CASTPTSTDTQYF. The CDR3 DNA reads as TGTGCCAGTACACCCACTAGCACAGATACGCAGTATTTT.

The chain couples TRBV9 to TRBJ2-5; TRBD2 agrees at 10 bases. The length of the CDR3 is 17 residues. Looked up from germline, CDR1 is SGDLS and CDR2 is YYNGEE. Germline trimming cut 0 bases from V and 5 bases from J; bases unmatched to any gene: 10. In DNA, the CDR3 is TGTGCCAGCAGCGTAGGGAAAGCGGGAGGGCCTCAGGAGACCCAGTACTTC. Encoded protein: CASSVGKAGGPQETQYF.